A single count supports the clone carrying this TCR beta chain. TCRdb's table, derived via immunoSEQ multiplex PCR, lists solely in-frame clones and lacks some. The table has a few hundred thousand clones, about 87% seen once. The ends lost 7 bases at V and 8 bases at J; junction bases unmatched: 4. CDR1 and CDR2 (germline): SQVTM, ANQGSEA. The CDR3 covers 11 residues. This entry belongs to a study of blood T cell repertoires in COVID-19. About the study: Sites in the United States, Italy and Spain provided acute and convalescent COVID-19 samples.

Sequencing was done on a sample of PBMCs or T cells enriched from blood (not recorded which). The J gene is TRBJ1-2, the V gene TRBV29-1; the match to TRBD1 covers 10 bases. The sequence derives from a young man who had recovered from COVID-19. CDR3 DNA: TGCAGCGCTCGGACAGGGGGAGGCTACACCTTC. Protein product: CSARTGGGYTF.